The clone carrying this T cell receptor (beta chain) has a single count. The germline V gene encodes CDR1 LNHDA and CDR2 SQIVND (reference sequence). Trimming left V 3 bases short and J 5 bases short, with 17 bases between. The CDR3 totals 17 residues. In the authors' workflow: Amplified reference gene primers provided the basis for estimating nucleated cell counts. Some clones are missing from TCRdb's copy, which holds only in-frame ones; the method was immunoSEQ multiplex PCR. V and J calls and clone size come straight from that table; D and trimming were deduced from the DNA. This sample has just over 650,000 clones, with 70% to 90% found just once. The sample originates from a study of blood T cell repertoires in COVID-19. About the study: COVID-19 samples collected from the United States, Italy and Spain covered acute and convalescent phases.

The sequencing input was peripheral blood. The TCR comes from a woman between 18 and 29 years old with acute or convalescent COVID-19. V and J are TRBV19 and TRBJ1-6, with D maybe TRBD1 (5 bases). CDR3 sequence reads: CASSMESGRADNSPLHF. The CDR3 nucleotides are TGTGCCAGTAGTATGGAGTCAGGGAGGGCTGATAATTCACCCCTCCACTTT.